There are a few counts of the clone carrying this T cell receptor beta chain. These data originate in a study of T-cell memory formation after mild COVID-19. V dropped 5 bases and J dropped 9; count of bases not matched to a gene: 5. This CDR3 spans 14 amino acids. CDR1 is MNHEY, CDR2 SMNVEV, per germline (reference sequence). Each CDR3 protein is one row after TCRdb ran MiXCR on the 5' RACE reads. Of 95,000 to 120,000 distinct CDR3 sequences in the sample, approximately 21% are singletons; the top ten hold about 42%. Sequenced material: PBMCs or a T cell subset sorted from them (not recorded which). The chain carries TRBV27 and TRBJ2-1; 12 nucleotides agree with TRBD1. The origin of this receptor is a man between 18 and 29 years old who had mild COVID-19 (a few samples of this study predate the infection). Cell type and time point are not known. The CDR3 coding sequence is TGTGCCAGCAGTCCGGGGACAGGGGGCTTTGAGCAGTTCTTC. This sequence encodes CASSPGTGGFEQFF.